These 3 T cell receptor beta chains were all obtained from the same sample, sequenced in a study of control samples from healthy donors and cancer patients. TCRdb's table, derived via immunoSEQ multiplex PCR, lists solely in-frame clones and lacks some. The sample lists about 140,000 clones; roughly nine tenths were seen once. Sequences were obtained from blood. These receptor sequences come from a man between 18 and 29 years old in good health.

The CDR3 DNA reads as TGTGCCAGCAGCTCTAGGACTAGCGGGGGGATCACAGATACGCAGTATTTT. Its translation: CASSSRTSGGITDTQYF. The chain couples TRBV9 to TRBJ2-3; 14 nucleotides align to TRBD2. V lost 4 bases to trimming and J lost 2 bases; unmatched junction nucleotides: 6. Germline values: CDR1 SGDLS, CDR2 YYNGEE. There are 17 residues in the CDR3.

The chain uses TRBV2 and TRBJ1-2; 8 nucleotides align to TRBD1. Unmatched junction bases numbered 5, after V lost 4 bases and J lost 4 bases. There are 14 residues in the CDR3. In germline, CDR1 is SNHLY, CDR2 FYNNEI. The CDR3 loop reads CASSVYGTGYGYTF. CDR3 in DNA: TGTGCCAGCAGTGTATACGGGACAGGCTATGGCTACACCTTC.

The chain uses TRBV3-1 (or the pseudogene TRBV3-2) and TRBJ1-1; D uncertain. V was cut by 1 base and J by 8 bases, with 8 bases left in between. Per the germline V gene, CDR1 is LGHDT and CDR2 is YNNKEL (reference sequence). The CDR3 has 12 residues. This CDR3 is CASSQAGREAFF. The CDR3 coding sequence is TGTGCCAGCAGCCAAGCGGGCAGGGAAGCTTTCTTT.